This T cell receptor (beta chain) was found in a study of CD8+CD57+ T cells in acquired aplastic anemia. This CDR3 has 14 amino acids. Germline CDR1 and CDR2: SGHTA and FQGNSA. Of note for this clonotype: Compared with germline, one end of the junction differs, possibly owing to a read error.

Using genomic DNA as the template, TCR beta VDJ and CDR3 profiling was carried out. Via MiXCR, TCRdb re-called the reads, giving one row per CDR3 protein. The repertoire consists of around 400,000 distinct CDR3 sequences, with 55% to 75% occurring once and the leading ten covering 3.5% to 4.5%. The specimen was sorted CD4+, CD8+, or CD8+CD57+ T cells (not recorded which) from PBMCs. The receptor's source is a human donor in good health, serving as a control. The chain employs TRBV7-2 and TRBJ2-7; weak D call: TRBD1 (5 bases). CDR3 region: CASSLEAGPRAKNF. The CDR3 coding sequence is TGTGCCAGCAGCTTAGAGGCAGGGCCCCGAGCCAAGAACTTC.